The clone carrying this TCR beta chain turned up a few times. Its antigen remains unidentified. The data stem from a study of cytomegalovirus exposure and HLA in healthy donors. Overall study findings and caveats: Earlier analysis looked at TCR beta V segments, and most were productive about 87% or about 30% of the time. As was reported, the HLA-A and HLA-B alleles of most subjects were accurately predicted from TCR beta sequences.

This CDR3 is 16 amino acids long. Germline V gene data show CDR1 as MDHEN and CDR2 as SYDVKM. After removal of 5 bases from V and 3 bases from J, the junction contained 7 bases not matched to a gene. The study ran its PCR with 60 Vbeta and 13 Jbeta primers. The protocol was immunoSEQ multiplex PCR, while the TCRdb copy is restricted to in-frame clones and leaves out a portion. The sample records more than 150,000 clones, over 70% being singletons. The TCR originated in a woman between 40 and 55 years old in good health and CMV-seropositive. Sequenced: PBMCs. The chain links TRBV28 to TRBJ2-5; 12 bases are a match to TRBD2. The CDR3 sequence is CASSRPTSGGKETQYF. For the CDR3, the DNA is TGTGCCAGCAGTCGGCCGACTAGCGGGGGAAAAGAGACCCAGTACTTC.